This TCR beta chain comes out of a study of shared clonotypes between healthy human individuals. Only CD45RO-negative cells positively selected for CCR7 counted as naive CD8 cells, so terminally differentiated effector memory CD45RA+ cells were excluded. Only in-frame clones appear in the TCRdb table, and some are missing; sequencing was by immunoSEQ multiplex PCR. This sample has about 2.1 million clones, with 90% to 95% found just once. This clone was counted a few times. This receptor was obtained from a man aged 18 to 30 in good health. Some clones in this sample may be carry-over from other donors' samples. The sample was naive CD8+ T cells from PBMCs.

The CDR3 DNA reads as TGTGCCGAAGTTGTGAATGAGCAGTTCTTC. Protein: CAEVVNEQFF. The rearrangement joins TRBV7-9 to TRBJ2-1; D is unclear. CDR1 SEHNR and CDR2 FQNEAQ come from the germline V gene (reference sequence). Deletions cut 11 bases from V and 7 bases from J, with 9 bases between. The CDR3 spans 10 residues.